A single sample gave rise to the 12 T cell receptor beta chains below, sequenced in a study of CD8 T cells in Susac syndrome. With random hexamers, reverse transcription was performed on 0.5 to 1 ug of RNA. Using its own MiXCR run on the immunoSEQ multiplex PCR reads, TCRdb lists one record per CDR3 protein. The profile shows approximately 300,000 distinct CDR3 sequences, approximately 89% of them singletons. The sample comprised CD8+ T cells from PBMCs. All receptors come from a human donor with multiple sclerosis.

The chain is built from TRBV12-3 or TRBV12-4 and TRBJ2-1; 7 nucleotides align to TRBD2. The CDR3 runs to 16 residues. V dropped 6 bases and J dropped 4; count of bases not matched to a gene: 12. The CDR3 is CASRTGTTLNYNEQFF. CDR3 bases: TGTGCCAGCAGAACCGGGACTACCTTAAATTACAATGAGCAGTTCTTC.

This chain links TRBV28 with TRBJ1-5; D possibly corresponds to TRBD1 (5 bases). Germline V CDR1 and CDR2: MDHEN, SYDVKM. Trimming took off 2 bases at V and 0 bases at J, with 26 bases between the two ends. This CDR3 spans 21 amino acids. This chain's CDR3 is CASSLPLSRAPQGDSNQPQHF. DNA for the CDR3: TGTGCCAGCAGTTTACCCCTATCTCGGGCCCCCCAAGGGGATAGCAATCAGCCCCAGCATTTT.

The J gene is TRBJ2-7, the V gene TRBV10-3, with TRBD2 identical over 10 bases. CDR3 size: 13 residues. V shed 11 bases and J 2 bases; nucleotides not matched to a gene: 6. Germline lookup yields CDR1 ENHRY and CDR2 SYGVKD. CDR3 coding DNA: TGTGCCGCTCTAGCGGGAGATACCTACGAGCAGTACTTC. This gives the protein CAALAGDTYEQYF.

The rearrangement uses TRBV4-1 and TRBJ2-1; no clear D gene. The V gene's germline CDR1 is MGHRA and CDR2 YSYEKL. This CDR3 spans 14 amino acids. V was shortened by 3 bases and J by 5 bases, with 11 bases between the two germline ends. The CDR3 sequence: CASSQPDPNNEQFF. In DNA, the CDR3 is TGCGCCAGCAGCCAGCCCGACCCGAACAATGAGCAGTTCTTC.

This chain connects TRBV13 to TRBJ1-4; D gene uncertain. Per the germline V gene, CDR1 is PRHDT and CDR2 is FYEKMQ (reference sequence). V was trimmed by 3 bases and J by 8 bases, leaving 13 bases between them. The CDR3 extends over 14 amino acids. The CDR3 DNA sequence: TGTGCCAGCAGCTTCGGGTTATATACGGAAAAACTGTTTTTT. Its translation is CASSFGLYTEKLFF. Full variable domain (remainder filled in from reference TRBV13 and TRBJ1-4): AAGVIQSPRHLIKEKRETATLKCYPIPRHDTVYWYQQGPGQDPQFLISFYEKMQSDKGSIPDRFSAQQFSDYHSELNMSSLELGDSALYFCASSFGLYTEKLFFGSGTQLSVL.

The chain uses TRBV19 and TRBJ2-1, with D perhaps matching TRBD2 (5 bases). The CDR3 extends over 16 amino acids. Germline assignment: CDR1 LNHDA and CDR2 SQIVND (reference sequence). Trimming pared 7 bases from V and 0 bases from J, leaving 16 bases between. Here the CDR3 DNA reads TGTGCCAGTACCCTCGGCGGGTTTAGCTCCTACAATGAGCAGTTCTTC. Protein sequence: CASTLGGFSSYNEQFF.

The V gene is TRBV12-3 or TRBV12-4, the J gene TRBJ1-2, with D maybe TRBD1 (5 bases). V lost 1 base and J lost 4, with 10 bases in between. The CDR3 contains 14 residues. The CDR3, as DNA: TGTGCCAGCAGTTTAGGGGGGTTCACCTATGGCTACACCTTC. This codes for CASSLGGFTYGYTF.

This clonotype was recorded once. The J gene is TRBJ1-2, the V gene TRBV9, with D tentatively TRBD1 (6 bases). The CDR3 consists of 16 residues. V lost 3 bases to trimming and J lost 5 bases, with 20 bases between them. CDR1 is SGDLS, CDR2 YYNGEE, per germline. In DNA, the CDR3 is TGTGCCAGCAGCGCCGAGAGGACAGCCCGAATTTATGGCTACACCTTC. Translating it yields CASSAERTARIYGYTF.

CDR3 in DNA: TGTGCCAGCAGGGGACTAGCGGGACCGTGGGGTAACACAGATACGCAGTATTTT. It specifies CASRGLAGPWGNTDTQYF. V gene TRBV12-3 or TRBV12-4 combines with J gene TRBJ2-3, with 13 bases identical to TRBD2. Trimming at V came to 6 bases and at J to 2 bases, leaving 11 bases not matched to a gene. This CDR3 is built from 18 residues.

The rearrangement joins TRBV20-1 to TRBJ2-1, with D hard to call. The CDR3 has 14 residues. Deletions cut 3 bases from V and 6 bases from J, with 15 bases between. Germline V gives CDR1 DFQATT, CDR2 SNEGSKA (reference sequence). The CDR3 sequence is CSARPSERPNEQFF. CDR3 nucleotide sequence: TGCAGTGCTAGGCCCTCGGAACGTCCCAATGAGCAGTTCTTC.

The V call is TRBV4-3, the J call TRBJ1-1; 8 bases match TRBD1. The germline V gene encodes CDR1 LGHNA and CDR2 YSLEER. V shed 3 bases and J 4 bases; nucleotides not matched to a gene: 7. This CDR3 contains 15 residues. The CDR3 bases are TGCGCCAGCAGCCATTGGACAGGGAGAACCACTGAAGCTTTCTTT. It encodes CASSHWTGRTTEAFF.

V usage is TRBV6-6 and J usage is TRBJ2-5, with 10 nucleotides matching TRBD2. CDR3 length: 13 amino acids. Germline CDR1 and CDR2: MNHNY and SVGAGI (reference sequence). J lost 5 bases, V lost 9 bases, and 6 bases had no gene match. The CDR3 reads CARAGGPGETQYF. Here the CDR3 DNA reads TGTGCCAGAGCGGGAGGGCCCGGTGAGACCCAGTACTTC.